This T cell receptor (beta chain) derives from a study of multiple sclerosis patients with progressive multifocal leukoencephalopathy. Whole-study findings and limits: Lower normalized Shannon entropy suggested reduced TRB diversity in most PML patients.

Spiked into each PCR were synthetic inline TR CDR3 controls of all V-J pairings. The repertoire was sequenced with immunoSEQ multiplex PCR; TCRdb's copy has only in-frame clones and lacks some. This repertoire shows tens of thousands of clones, nearly 90% found once; its top ten account for 1.5%. Germline-derived CDR1 and CDR2 are SGHVS and FNYEAQ. V was clipped by 1 base and J by 4 bases; unmatched bases: 4. The CDR3 runs to 14 residues. With respect to this clone: Its antigen is still unknown.

Time point defined: five to six months of natalizumab therapy. Samples T1 and T2 were drawn at 6 and 12 months of therapy, respectively. The source material was PBMCs, sampled from a patient treated with natalizumab. The rearrangement links TRBV7-6 to TRBJ2-7; 7 nucleotides agree with TRBD2. The receptor was derived from a human donor with multiple sclerosis. The CDR3 DNA is TGTGCCAGCAGCTTAGATGCGGGAGTTTACGAGCAGTACTTC. It codes for CASSLDAGVYEQYF. The entire variable domain, with the rest obtained from reference TRBV7-6 and TRBJ2-7, is as follows: GAGVSQSPRYKVTKRGQDVALRCDPISGHVSLYWYRQALGQGPEFLTYFNYEAQQDKSGLPNDRFSAERPEGSISTLTIQRTEQRDSAMYRCASSLDAGVYEQYFGPGTRLTVT.